Listed below are T cell receptor beta chains from one sample, sequenced in a study of cytomegalovirus exposure and HLA in healthy donors. Profiled with immunoSEQ multiplex PCR; TCRdb holds only in-frame clones, not every one. The table has around 91,000 clones, around 93% seen once. Sequencing used PBMCs. Receptors originate from a woman younger than 45 in good health and CMV-seropositive. Each CDR3 is given with its conserved first and last residue. The order of the fields is J gene, D gene, CDR3 length, clone size, V gene, CDR3 DNA, CDR3 protein. The D gene is left open where the match is weak. A clone size is listed for some rows: how often the clone was seen (once, few, many), or a class if it is expanded.

TRBJ2-1 - 16 - TRBV28 TGTGCCAGCAGGACCCTGAGCGTCACGGGTTACAATGAGCAGTTCTTC CASRTLSVTGYNEQFF
TRBJ2-1 - 13 once TRBV7-6 TGTGCCAGCAGCTTACAAAACGGGAACGAGCAGTTCTTC CASSLQNGNEQFF
TRBJ2-3 TRBD2 15 - TRBV30 TGTGCCTGGAGTGTAAAAACGGGAGGGGCAGATACGCAGTATTTT CAWSVKTGGADTQYF
TRBJ2-7 - 14 - TRBV2 TGTGCCAGCTCGAGGTCCCCAGAGTCCTACGAGCAGTACTTC CASSRSPESYEQYF
TRBJ2-1 - 11 - TRBV7-2 TGTGCCAGCAGCGCCAGAAATGAGCAGTTCTTC CASSARNEQFF
TRBJ1-2 - 14 few TRBV28 TGTGCCAGCAGTTTATGGGGGGGGGCCGATGGCTACACCTTC CASSLWGGADGYTF
TRBJ1-2 - 13 - TRBV28 TGTGCCAGCAGCAAGGACAAGTTATATGGCTACACCTTC CASSKDKLYGYTF
TRBJ2-5 - 14 - TRBV25-1 TGTGCCAGCAGTGAGAGTCTACTCCAAGAGACCCAGTACTTC CASSESLLQETQYF
TRBJ1-2 - 13 - TRBV4-3 TGCGCCAGCAGCCGCGACTCGCTGGATGGCTACACCTTC CASSRDSLDGYTF
TRBJ2-2 TRBD1 16 - TRBV10-3 TGTGCCATCAGTGAGTCCGGACAGGGGGACACCGGGGAGCTGTTTTTT CAISESGQGDTGELFF
TRBJ2-1 - 13 - TRBV7-2 TGTGCCAGCAGCTCTACTACCTACAATGAGCAGTTCTTC CASSSTTYNEQFF
TRBJ2-5 TRBD1 16 - TRBV5-1 TGCGCCAGCAGCTTGGTATGGGACAGGGCTGGGGAGACCCAGTACTTC CASSLVWDRAGETQYF
TRBJ2-1 - 14 once TRBV28 TGTGCCAGCAGTTCCGGGGTAGGTGCGGGCGAGCAGTTCTTC CASSSGVGAGEQFF
TRBJ1-1 TRBD1 16 - TRBV14 TGTGCCAGCAGCCTTGACAGGGGAAACTGGAACACTGAAGCTTTCTTT CASSLDRGNWNTEAFF
TRBJ1-2 TRBD1 15 few TRBV7-9 TGTGCCAGCAGCGAGGGACAGGGATCGGTCTATGGCTACACCTTC CASSEGQGSVYGYTF
TRBJ2-5 - 15 - TRBV29-1 TGCAGCGTTGCTGGCCAGGGAAGCTTCCAAGAGACCCAGTACTTC CSVAGQGSFQETQYF
TRBJ2-2 - 14 - TRBV6-1 TGTGCCAGCGCAAGGGACTTCCTCACCGGGGAGCTGTTTTTT CASARDFLTGELFF
TRBJ2-1 TRBD1 12 - TRBV19 TGTGCCAGTAGTGGGAGGGACAGGGGGCAGTTCTTC CASSGRDRGQFF
TRBJ1-4 - 12 - TRBV19 TGTGCCAGTAGTCTAGGGAGAGAAAAACTGTTTTTT CASSLGREKLFF
TRBJ2-7 - 15 - TRBV6-1 TGTGCCAGCAGTGAATTAGTAGCGGCCTCCTACGAGCAGTACTTC CASSELVAASYEQYF
TRBJ2-5 - 16 - TRBV6-5 TGTGCCAGCAGTTACTTATCTGGGGGCGCGCCAGAGACCCAGTACTTC CASSYLSGGAPETQYF
TRBJ2-1 TRBD2 15 - TRBV7-2 TGTGCCAGCAGCCCTCCGGGGGGGGGAGCTAATGAGCAGTTCTTC CASSPPGGGANEQFF
TRBJ1-4 - 16 - TRBV11-2 TGTGCCAGCAGCTTAGGGGGGACAATCAAGAATGAAAAACTGTTTTTT CASSLGGTIKNEKLFF
TRBJ2-7 - 15 - TRBV14 TGTGCCAGCAGCCATCCCCGGGACAACTCCTACGAGCAGTACTTC CASSHPRDNSYEQYF
TRBJ1-5 - 16 - TRBV30 TGTGCCTGGAGTGTAGTGCAGGGGCCATATAATCAGCCCCAGCATTTT CAWSVVQGPYNQPQHF
TRBJ2-7 TRBD2 15 few TRBV28 TGTGCCAGCATCCGCGACCCAGCGGGAGCTGTAGAGCAGTACTTC CASIRDPAGAVEQYF
TRBJ2-1 - 15 - TRBV11-2 TGTGCCAGCAGCTTAGAGTACTCTCGCTACAATGAGCAGTTCTTC CASSLEYSRYNEQFF
TRBJ1-2 TRBD1 16 - TRBV4-3 TGCGCCAGCAGCCAAGGGCCGGGACAGGGCAGTCGTGGCTACACCTTC CASSQGPGQGSRGYTF